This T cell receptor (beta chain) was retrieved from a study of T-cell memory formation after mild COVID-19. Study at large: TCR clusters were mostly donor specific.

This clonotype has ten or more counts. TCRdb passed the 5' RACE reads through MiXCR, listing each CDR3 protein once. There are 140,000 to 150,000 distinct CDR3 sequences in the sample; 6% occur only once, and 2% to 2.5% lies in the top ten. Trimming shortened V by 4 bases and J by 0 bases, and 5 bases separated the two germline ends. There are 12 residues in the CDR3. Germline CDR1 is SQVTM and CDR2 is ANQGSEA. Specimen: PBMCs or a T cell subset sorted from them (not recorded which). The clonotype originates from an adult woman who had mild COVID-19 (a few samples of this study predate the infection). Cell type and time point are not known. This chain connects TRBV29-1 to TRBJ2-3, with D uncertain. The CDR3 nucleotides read TGCAGCGTTGCCCGAAGCACAGATACGCAGTATTTT. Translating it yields CSVARSTDTQYF.